Listed here is a single T cell receptor beta chain. Its antigen is undetermined. The V gene's germline CDR1 is SGHTA and CDR2 FQGNSA. The CDR3 consists of 15 residues. V was clipped by 6 bases and J by 0 bases; unmatched bases: 5. The entry originates in a study of CD8+ T cells in alopecia areata. Background on the study: Tofacitinib administration to treated patients was oral, at 5 to 10 mg twice daily. Notes on the study in general: An increase in clonality over normal scalp was evident in lesional scalp, especially alopecia totalis/universalis. TCR sharing was clearer in mice than between patients, perhaps partly owing to patient HLA diversity.

The treatment: oral pan-JAK inhibitor, 5-10 mg twice daily. Alopecia areata patients had lesional scalp punch biopsies and peripheral blood taken from them. Following RNA extraction, reverse transcription yielded cDNA that acted as the sequencing template. TCRdb's table, derived via immunoSEQ multiplex PCR, lists solely in-frame clones and lacks some. The sample lists roughly 210,000 clones, approximately 45% occurring once. The chain joins TRBV7-2 to TRBJ2-7, with TRBD1 matching over 10 bases. The starting material was CD4+ T cells sorted from blood, obtained around week 36, from a patient treated with tofacitinib. This clonotype was sampled from a human donor with alopecia areata. CDR3: CASRTRQGASYEQYF. The DNA for the CDR3 is TGTGCCAGCAGAACCCGACAGGGGGCCTCCTACGAGCAGTACTTC.